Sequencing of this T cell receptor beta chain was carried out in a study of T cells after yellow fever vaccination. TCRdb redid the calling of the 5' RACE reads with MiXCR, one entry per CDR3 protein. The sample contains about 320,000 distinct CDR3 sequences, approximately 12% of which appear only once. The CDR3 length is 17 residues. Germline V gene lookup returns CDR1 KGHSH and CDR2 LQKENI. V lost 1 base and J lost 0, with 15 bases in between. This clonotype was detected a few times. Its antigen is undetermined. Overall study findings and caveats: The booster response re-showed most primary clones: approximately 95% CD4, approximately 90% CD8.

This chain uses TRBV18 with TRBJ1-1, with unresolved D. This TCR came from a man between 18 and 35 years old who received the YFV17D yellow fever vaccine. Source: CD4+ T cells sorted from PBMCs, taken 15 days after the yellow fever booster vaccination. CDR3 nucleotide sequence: TGTGCCAGCTCACCACTTCCCGCGGTCCCCATGAACACTGAAGCTTTCTTT. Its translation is CASSPLPAVPMNTEAFF.